This T cell receptor beta chain is drawn from a study of radiotherapy plus CTLA-4 blockade in lung cancer. Study-wide background: Patients showed objective responses in 15% to 20% of cases and disease control in under 35%.

Profiling relied on immunoSEQ multiplex PCR, and the TCRdb table lists in-frame clones only, not all of them. The sample consists of 100,000 to 150,000 clones, 75% to 90% of them appearing once. Study-level findings and limits: Best predicting response, reportedly, were early blood T cell clone dynamics, with interferon-beta. Among blood TCR repertoires after radiotherapy plus ipilimumab, tumor-derived clones expanded.

As regards this clone: Its antigen remains unknown.

Germline V gene data show CDR1 as MGHRA and CDR2 as YSYEKL. V was clipped by 0 bases and J by 0 bases; unmatched bases: 15. The CDR3 length is 21 residues. Focal radiation with ipilimumab CTLA-4 blockade was given to patients with chemo-refractory metastatic non-small-cell lung cancer. The sequence was obtained from a human donor with non-small cell lung cancer that progressed on radiotherapy plus ipilimumab. The chain recombines TRBV4-1 with TRBJ2-1; TRBD2 matches 9 bases. The sample in question was peripheral blood, obtained from a patient treated with radiotherapy plus ipilimumab. CDR3 coding DNA: TGCGCCAGCAGCCAAGACGGGCGGGAGGGCCGTGCGGACCCCTCCTACAATGAGCAGTTCTTC. Translated, it gives CASSQDGREGRADPSYNEQFF.